The 22 T cell receptor beta chains reported below all come from one sample, sequenced in a study of shared clonotypes between healthy human individuals. This table comes from immunoSEQ multiplex PCR, and its TCRdb copy is limited to in-frame clones, with some not included. Of hundreds of thousands of clones detected, roughly 95% appear once; the ten largest clones hold approximately 0.1%. CD45RO-negative, CCR7-selected cells formed the naive CD8 fraction, which excluded terminally differentiated effector memory CD45RA+ cells. Sample: naive CD8+ T cells sorted from blood. These receptors were obtained from a woman aged 25 to 39 in good health.

A word on this clone: Within the sample, other DNA sequences also encode this same CDR3. V is TRBV5-6 and J is TRBJ2-3; 12 nucleotides align to TRBD2. Germline CDR1 reads SGHDT; CDR2 reads YYEEEE. Trimming at V came to 3 bases and at J to 3 bases, leaving 2 bases not matched to a gene. This CDR3 contains 15 residues. The CDR3 loop reads CASSSGLAGTDTQYF. CDR3 sequence (DNA): TGTGCCAGCAGCTCCGGACTAGCGGGAACAGATACGCAGTATTTT.

Note on this clone: The identical CDR3 is also encoded by other nucleotide sequences in the sample. The rearrangement uses TRBV7-2 and TRBJ2-2; D remains ambiguous. Germline assignment: CDR1 SGHTA and CDR2 FQGNSA. The CDR3 totals 14 residues. Trimming stripped 5 bases from V and 3 bases from J, with 10 bases between. CDR3 amino acids: CASSPGLYTGELFF. CDR3 sequence (DNA): TGTGCCAGCAGCCCCGGGCTATACACCGGGGAGCTGTTTTTT. Together with reference TRBV7-2 and TRBJ2-2, the CDR3 gives the full variable domain: GAGVSQSPSNKVTEKGKDVELRCDPISGHTALYWYRQSLGQGLEFLIYFQGNSAPDKSGLPSDRFSAERTGGSVSTLTIQRTQQEDSAVYLCASSPGLYTGELFFGEGSRLTVL.

The genes are TRBV27 and TRBJ2-1; TRBD2 might be the D (6 bases). Germline CDR1 is MNHEY and CDR2 is SMNVEV (reference sequence). Deletions cut 6 bases from V and 4 bases from J, with 10 bases between. The CDR3 consists of 13 residues. The CDR3 protein is CASRPSEYNEQFF. CDR3 coding DNA: TGTGCCAGCAGGCCTAGCGAATACAATGAGCAGTTCTTC.

This clone was recorded a few times. At one boundary the junction diverges from the germline segment, which might be a read error. The V and J genes are TRBV2 and TRBJ1-1, with D possibly being TRBD1 (6 bases). This CDR3 is built from 11 residues. Germline V CDR1 and CDR2: SNHLY, FYNNEI. The CDR3 reads CASSMGQDFAF. The CDR3 DNA follows: TGTGCCAGCAGCATGGGACAAGATTTTGCCTTT. The full variable domain, completed using reference TRBV2 and TRBJ1-1, is EPEVTQTPSHQVTQMGQEVILRCVPISNHLYFYWYRQILGQKVEFLVSFYNNEISEKSEIFDDQFSVERPDGSNFTLKIRSTKLEDSAMYFCASSMGQDFAFGQGTRLTVV.

The rearrangement uses TRBV4-2 and TRBJ2-3, with 8 bases lining up with TRBD2. This CDR3 has 14 amino acids. After removal of 7 bases from V and 2 bases from J, the junction contained 5 bases not matched to a gene. Per the germline V gene, CDR1 is LGHNA and CDR2 is YNFKEQ. The CDR3, as DNA: TGTGCCAGCAACCGGGGGGGTGACACAGATACGCAGTATTTT. Its translation: CASNRGGDTDTQYF.

This sequence joins TRBV27 and TRBJ2-1, with a possible D match to TRBD1 (6 bases). The CDR3 length is 15 residues. Germline-derived CDR1 and CDR2 are MNHEY and SMNVEV (reference sequence). V was shortened by 3 bases and J by 3 bases, with 12 bases between the two germline ends. The CDR3 region is CASSLVQGVYNEQFF. The CDR3 DNA reads TGTGCCAGCAGTTTGGTACAGGGAGTCTACAATGAGCAGTTCTTC.

This chain links TRBV28 with TRBJ1-2; D ambiguous. The germline V gene encodes CDR1 MDHEN and CDR2 SYDVKM. V lost 3 bases to trimming and J lost 7 bases, with 12 bases between them. The CDR3 covers 13 residues. As DNA, the CDR3 is TGTGCCAGCAGTTTGAGTGTGGTCCGTGGCTACACCTTC. Its translation is CASSLSVVRGYTF.

The genes are TRBV7-8 and TRBJ1-1; no firm D call. Germline V gene lookup returns CDR1 SGHVS and CDR2 FQNEAQ. This CDR3 spans 14 amino acids. Trimming took off 5 bases at V and 1 base at J, with 11 bases between the two ends. The CDR3 loop is CASSPQPGNTEAFF. The CDR3 DNA follows: TGTGCCAGCAGCCCCCAACCGGGGAACACTGAAGCTTTCTTT.

The chain uses TRBV5-6 and TRBJ2-1; 14 nucleotides line up with TRBD2. Trimming removed 3 bases from V and 9 bases from J; junction bases left unmatched: 8. This CDR3 has 16 amino acids. Germline V CDR1 and CDR2: SGHDT, YYEEEE. In DNA form, the CDR3 reads TGTGCCAGCAGCTACGGGACTAGCGGGAGTGTGGTTGAGCAGTTCTTC. It yields the protein CASSYGTSGSVVEQFF.

The chain employs TRBV19 and TRBJ2-2; 8 nucleotides line up with TRBD1. This CDR3 is 16 amino acids long. Trimming cost V 5 bases and J 3 bases; bases outside gene matches: 8. Germline loops: CDR1 LNHDA, CDR2 SQIVND (reference sequence). The CDR3 loop reads CASSSRQGLYTGELFF. The CDR3 DNA sequence: TGTGCCAGTAGTTCCCGACAGGGGTTGTACACCGGGGAGCTGTTTTTT.

Notes on this clone: The same CDR3 is also encoded by other DNA sequences in this sample. The V gene is TRBV7-9, the J gene TRBJ2-7; 8 nucleotides line up with TRBD2. The CDR3 contains 12 residues. CDR1 and CDR2 (germline): SEHNR, FQNEAQ (reference sequence). J was trimmed by 6 bases and V by 5 bases; bases with no gene match: 3. The CDR3 DNA follows: TGTGCCAGCAGCCCCGGGACTAGCGAGCAGTACTTC. This encodes CASSPGTSEQYF.

This chain connects TRBV6-5 to TRBJ2-1; weak D call: TRBD2 (5 bases). The germline V gene has CDR1 MNHEY and CDR2 SVGAGI. V was trimmed by 6 bases and J by 2 bases, leaving 11 bases between them. CDR3 size: 14 residues. The CDR3 sequence: CASRDGVTYNEQFF. In DNA form, the CDR3 reads TGTGCCAGCAGAGACGGGGTTACCTACAATGAGCAGTTCTTC.

This clone turned up a few times. The rearrangement joins TRBV7-9 to TRBJ1-1, with 9 bases matching TRBD1. V dropped 1 base and J dropped 3; count of bases not matched to a gene: 3. The CDR3 extends over 15 amino acids. Looked up from germline, CDR1 is SEHNR and CDR2 is FQNEAQ (reference sequence). The CDR3 region has the DNA TGTGCCAGCAGCTTAGGGCGGGACAGGGACACTGAAGCTTTCTTT. It is translated as CASSLGRDRDTEAFF.

The CDR3 region has the DNA TGTGCCAGCAGGGGCGGACAGGGTGAGGCAGATACGCAGTATTTT. This gives the protein CASRGGQGEADTQYF. The V and J genes are TRBV2 and TRBJ2-3; 8 nucleotides match TRBD1. CDR3 size: 15 residues. Germline V lookup: CDR1 SNHLY, CDR2 FYNNEI. V dropped 6 bases and J dropped 4; count of bases not matched to a gene: 9. The full variable domain, its missing parts supplied by reference TRBV2 and TRBJ2-3, is EPEVTQTPSHQVTQMGQEVILRCVPISNHLYFYWYRQILGQKVEFLVSFYNNEISEKSEIFDDQFSVERPDGSNFTLKIRSTKLEDSAMYFCASRGGQGEADTQYFGPGTRLTVL.

The chain links TRBV7-9 to TRBJ1-1; perhaps TRBD1 as D (5 bases). The CDR3 totals 12 residues. The V and J ends lost 5 bases and 5 bases respectively, with 9 bases between them. Looked up from germline, CDR1 is SEHNR and CDR2 is FQNEAQ (reference sequence). CDR3 nucleotides: TGTGCCAGCAGCCCCGGACATACTGAAGCTTTCTTT. Amino acid sequence: CASSPGHTEAFF.

The chain couples TRBV6-4 to TRBJ2-1; the match to TRBD2 covers 8 bases. The V gene end was trimmed by 0 bases and the J gene end by 0 bases; junction bases not matched to a gene: 4. The CDR3 extends over 17 amino acids. From germline, CDR1 is MRHNA and CDR2 SNTAGT. This CDR3 reads CASSDSLGLVSYNEQFF. CDR3 coding DNA: TGTGCCAGCAGTGACTCGCTGGGACTAGTCTCCTACAATGAGCAGTTCTTC.

The rearrangement uses TRBV5-6 and TRBJ1-4; the D is unclear. CDR1 is SGHDT and CDR2 is YYEEEE in the germline V gene. The V gene lost 4 bases and the J gene lost 3 bases, with 7 bases spanning the gap. CDR3 size: 13 residues. The CDR3 nucleotides are TGTGCCAGCAGCGGGCCGGCTAATGAAAAACTGTTTTTT. Its translation: CASSGPANEKLFF.

This clone was seen just once. The chain combines TRBV28 with TRBJ1-3, with no clear D. Trimming pared 3 bases from V and 0 bases from J, leaving 9 bases between. The CDR3 length is 15 residues. Looked up from germline, CDR1 is MDHEN and CDR2 is SYDVKM. This CDR3 reads CASSLTRSSGNTIYF. The CDR3 bases are TGTGCCAGCAGTTTGACCCGGTCCTCTGGAAACACCATATATTTT. Filled out from reference TRBV28 and TRBJ1-3, the complete variable domain reads DVKVTQSSRYLVKRTGEKVFLECVQDMDHENMFWYRQDPGLGLRLIYFSYDVKMKEKGDIPEGYSVSREKKERFSLILESASTNQTSMYLCASSLTRSSGNTIYFGEGSWLTVV.

The chain uses TRBV28 and TRBJ1-1, with 8 bases that match TRBD1. The CDR3 spans 13 residues. Germline values: CDR1 MDHEN, CDR2 SYDVKM. V dropped 8 bases and J dropped 1; count of bases not matched to a gene: 3. The CDR3 loop is CASETGENTEAFF. The CDR3 region has the DNA TGTGCCAGCGAGACAGGGGAGAACACTGAAGCTTTCTTT.

The chain combines TRBV2 with TRBJ2-3; tentative D call: TRBD1 (6 bases). CDR1 is SNHLY and CDR2 is FYNNEI in the germline V gene. The CDR3 covers 15 residues. Trimming cost V 6 bases and J 5 bases, with 18 bases left between them. In DNA, the CDR3 is TGTGCCAGCAGAGAGGACAGTTTCTCGGGAGATACGCAGTATTTT. Translated: CASREDSFSGDTQYF.

The V and J genes are TRBV7-9 and TRBJ2-5; perhaps TRBD1 as D (6 bases). Trimming cost V 10 bases and J 3 bases, with 15 bases left between them. The CDR3 runs to 13 residues. The germline gives CDR1 SEHNR, CDR2 FQNEAQ (reference sequence). The CDR3 reads CATFRDKKETQYF. CDR3 nucleotides: TGTGCCACTTTCCGGGACAAAAAAGAGACCCAGTACTTC.

Notes on this clone: Other nucleotide sequences from this sample produce the same CDR3. The chain recombines TRBV27 with TRBJ1-2, with a possible D match to TRBD1 (6 bases). V dropped 5 bases and J dropped 6 bases, with 10 bases sitting between them. CDR1 and CDR2 (germline): MNHEY, SMNVEV (reference sequence). The CDR3 has 12 amino acids. In DNA form, the CDR3 reads TGTGCCAGCAGTACCGGGGGCAATGGCTACACCTTC. It yields the protein CASSTGGNGYTF.